Shown below are 19 T cell receptor beta chains from a single sample sequenced in a study of blood T cell repertoires in COVID-19. Clones were sequenced by immunoSEQ multiplex PCR, and TCRdb holds only the in-frame ones, with some missing. The table shows roughly 64,000 clones, with approximately 90% occurring only once. Input material: peripheral blood. These receptor sequences come from a woman older than 75 with active COVID-19.

This chain links TRBV7-2 with TRBJ1-2, with D possibly TRBD1 on 6 matching bases. The length of the CDR3 is 16 residues. Germline V gene sequence: CDR1 SGHTA, CDR2 FQGNSA. The V end was cut by 3 bases, the J end by 0 bases, with 14 bases between. CDR3 in DNA: TGTGCCAGCAGCTTTGCCGACGCAGGGGCTAACTATGGCTACACCTTC. Translated: CASSFADAGANYGYTF.

The CDR3: CASSYKLEAFF. The CDR3 nucleotides read TGTGCCAGCAGTTATAAGCTAGAAGCTTTCTTT. The chain is built from TRBV2 and TRBJ1-1; D is unclear. Germline loops: CDR1 SNHLY, CDR2 FYNNEI. CDR3 length equals 11 residues. Trimming left V 5 bases short and J 8 bases short, with 9 bases between.

The V gene is TRBV27, the J gene TRBJ2-6; possible D gene TRBD2, 6 bases. This CDR3 spans 15 amino acids. CDR1 and CDR2 (germline): MNHEY, SMNVEV (reference sequence). Trimming pared 10 bases from V and 2 bases from J, leaving 15 bases between. Here the CDR3 DNA reads TGTGCCACAGCCTCTTGGGGGGCTGGGGCCAACGTCCTGACTTTC. It translates to CATASWGAGANVLTF. Looking up the rest from reference TRBV27 and TRBJ2-6 gives the full variable domain: EAQVTQNPRYLITVTGKKLTVTCSQNMNHEYMSWYRQDPGLGLRQIYYSMNVEVTDKGDVPEGYKVSRKEKRNFPLILESPSPNQTSLYFCATASWGAGANVLTFGAGSRLTVL.

The chain combines TRBV3-1 (or the pseudogene TRBV3-2) with TRBJ2-1, with a possible D match to TRBD1 (5 bases). V gave up 1 base and J gave up 6 bases, with 10 bases separating them. There are 14 residues in the CDR3. Germline assignment: CDR1 LGHDT and CDR2 YNNKEL (reference sequence). CDR3 in amino acids: CASSQVQGPNEQFF. The CDR3 DNA follows: TGTGCCAGCAGCCAAGTTCAGGGCCCCAATGAGCAGTTCTTC.

The chain joins TRBV29-1 to TRBJ1-2; D is possibly TRBD1 (6 bases). Trimming removed 6 bases at V and 3 bases at J, with 14 bases between. Per germline, CDR1 SQVTM and CDR2 ANQGSEA. The CDR3 runs to 13 residues. Written as DNA, the CDR3 is TGCAGCGTCAAACAGGGTGTTGACTATGGCTACACCTTC. Protein sequence: CSVKQGVDYGYTF.

The gene calls are TRBV7-2 and TRBJ2-1, with 11 bases aligning to TRBD2. The CDR3 is made up of 17 amino acids. The V gene's germline CDR1 is SGHTA and CDR2 FQGNSA. The J segment lost 0 bases and the V segment lost 2 bases, leaving 3 bases of the junction unmatched. CDR3 sequence reads: CASSLSTSGISYNEQFF. CDR3 DNA sequence: TGTGCCAGCAGCTTATCGACTAGCGGGATCTCCTACAATGAGCAGTTCTTC.

The gene calls are TRBV16 and TRBJ2-1, with D perhaps matching TRBD2 (7 bases). CDR3 length: 14 amino acids. Trimming took 0 bases from V and 7 from J, leaving 10 bases between them. Germline V lookup: CDR1 KGHSY, CDR2 FQNENV. CDR3 residues: CASSQSRGGNEQFF. CDR3 sequence (DNA): TGTGCCAGCAGCCAATCGAGGGGGGGGAATGAGCAGTTCTTC.

The chain carries TRBV3-1 (or the pseudogene TRBV3-2) and TRBJ2-5; 9 nucleotides line up with TRBD2. The J segment lost 4 bases and the V segment lost 0 bases, leaving 3 bases of the junction unmatched. Germline loops: CDR1 LGHDT, CDR2 YNNKEL (reference sequence). This CDR3 contains 15 residues. The CDR3 protein is CASSQDWGLAETQYF. The CDR3, as DNA: TGTGCCAGCAGCCAAGATTGGGGACTAGCAGAGACCCAGTACTTC.

This chain joins TRBV7-2 and TRBJ2-7; 13 nucleotides line up with TRBD2. Germline V gives CDR1 SGHTA, CDR2 FQGNSA. Losses at the gene ends were 5 bases for V and 0 bases for J; bases not matched to a gene: 7. The CDR3 consists of 17 residues. The CDR3 coding sequence is TGTGCCAGCAGCCTCCCGGGACTAGCGGGATTCTCCTACGAGCAGTACTTC. Residues: CASSLPGLAGFSYEQYF.

The rearrangement uses TRBV25-1 and TRBJ1-6, with D possibly matching TRBD1 (6 bases). The CDR3 consists of 14 residues. Deletions cut 6 bases from V and 4 bases from J, with 10 bases between. Germline loops: CDR1 MGHDK, CDR2 SYGVNS. The CDR3 bases are TGTGCCAGCAGCGTTGGACAGTATAATTCACCCCTCCACTTT. Residues: CASSVGQYNSPLHF.

V is TRBV29-1 and J is TRBJ1-1; 8 nucleotides line up with TRBD1. This CDR3 is built from 11 residues. Germline-derived CDR1 and CDR2 are SQVTM and ANQGSEA. V dropped 7 bases and J dropped 5; count of bases not matched to a gene: 3. This chain's CDR3 is CSAQGGTEAFF. As DNA, the CDR3 is TGCAGCGCACAGGGGGGAACTGAAGCTTTCTTT.

V gene TRBV28 combines with J gene TRBJ1-2; D unclear. CDR3 size: 12 residues. CDR1 and CDR2 (germline): MDHEN, SYDVKM. V lost 2 bases, J lost 7 bases, and 8 bases lay in between. The CDR3: CASSLPSSGYTF. In DNA, the CDR3 is TGTGCCAGCAGTTTACCAAGCTCTGGCTACACCTTC.

This chain connects TRBV7-9 to TRBJ2-3; 10 bases match TRBD2. CDR1 and CDR2 (germline): SEHNR, FQNEAQ (reference sequence). There are 15 residues in the CDR3. The V gene end was trimmed by 5 bases and the J gene end by 6 bases; junction bases not matched to a gene: 8. The CDR3 DNA sequence: TGTGCCAGCAGCCGACTAGCGGGCGGCCACGATACGCAGTATTTT. This encodes CASSRLAGGHDTQYF.

This rearrangement joins TRBV7-9 to TRBJ2-5; TRBD1 agrees at 7 bases. V lost 6 bases to trimming and J lost 6 bases; unmatched junction nucleotides: 10. CDR1 SEHNR and CDR2 FQNEAQ come from the germline V gene (reference sequence). The CDR3 extends over 14 amino acids. CDR3 in DNA: TGTGCCAGCAGTTCAGAGACAGGGCTAAAGACCCAGTACTTC. It codes for CASSSETGLKTQYF.

The V and J genes are TRBV10-2 and TRBJ2-2; 10 bases agree with TRBD2. Germline lookup yields CDR1 WSHSY and CDR2 SAAADI. The V segment lost 10 bases and the J segment 4 bases; nucleotides outside the gene matches: 9. The CDR3 runs to 15 residues. CDR3 sequence (DNA): TGCGCCACTAGGGGGGCTAGCGGGAGCACCGGGGAGCTGTTTTTT. Protein: CATRGASGSTGELFF.

This sequence joins TRBV9 and TRBJ2-1, with D tentatively TRBD2 (5 bases). The germline V and J ends were trimmed by 3 bases and 7 bases, with 11 bases remaining between them. This CDR3 region has 13 residues. The germline CDR1 and CDR2 sequences are SGDLS and YYNGEE. The CDR3 DNA reads TGTGCCAGCAGCGCCCCCCGAGGGAATGAGCAGTTCTTC. Its translation is CASSAPRGNEQFF.

The rearrangement joins TRBV2 to TRBJ1-6, with no clear D. The CDR3 sequence is 13 residues long. Germline lookup yields CDR1 SNHLY and CDR2 FYNNEI. In nucleotides, the CDR3 is TGTGCTAGTCGGCCGGCGGCTGGATCACCCCTCCACTTT. As protein: CASRPAAGSPLHF.

The chain employs TRBV3-1 (or the pseudogene TRBV3-2) and TRBJ2-5, with D possibly being TRBD2 (5 bases). Germline V gene sequence: CDR1 LGHDT, CDR2 YNNKEL (reference sequence). The V and J ends lost 0 bases and 9 bases respectively, with 11 bases between them. This CDR3 spans 13 amino acids. CDR3 protein: CASSQDQDSAQYF. The CDR3 bases are TGTGCCAGCAGCCAAGACCAGGACTCTGCCCAGTACTTC.

This clone was seen only once. The V gene is TRBV28, the J gene TRBJ2-1; 8 nucleotides line up with TRBD1. CDR3 length: 19 amino acids. Germline V gene lookup returns CDR1 MDHEN and CDR2 SYDVKM. V trimming: 5 bases; J trimming: 1 base; junction bases outside the gene matches: 16. The CDR3 here is CASSPYLGQGLGSYNEQFF. The CDR3 DNA reads as TGTGCCAGCAGTCCCTATCTTGGACAGGGCCTTGGGTCCTACAATGAGCAGTTCTTC.